This TCR beta chain was sequenced in a study of cytomegalovirus exposure and HLA in healthy donors. PCR used 60 Vbeta primers and 13 Jbeta primers. Clones were sequenced by immunoSEQ multiplex PCR, and TCRdb holds only the in-frame ones, with some missing. Among about 110,000 clones, approximately 70% were seen once, and the ten largest hold 5.4%. Per germline, CDR1 GTSNPN and CDR2 SVGIG (reference sequence). The CDR3 sequence is 11 residues long. The clonotype comes from a woman in her 70s in good health and CMV-seropositive. Sequencing input: PBMCs. The chain joins TRBV30 to TRBJ2-5, with D unresolved. The end of the DNA fits TRBJ2-7 better, so the J call may be wrong. The DNA for the CDR3 is TGTGCCTGGAGTGGCAACCACGAGCAGTACTTC. Protein product: CAWSGNHEQYF.